This T cell receptor (beta chain) was captured by sequencing in a study of blood T cell repertoires in COVID-19. At the level of the study: Donors in the United States, Italy and Spain gave samples during acute or convalescent COVID-19. PBMCs, B-cell-depleted T cells, or T cells provided the cDNA or gDNA that made up the material.

Source study methods: Quantification of nucleated cells was approximated via reference gene primer amplification. Profiling relied on immunoSEQ multiplex PCR, and the TCRdb table lists in-frame clones only, not all of them. V, J and clone size reflect that table, while D and trimming were determined from the DNA. The sample contains roughly 100,000 clones, roughly nine tenths of which appear only once. Germline assignment: CDR1 SNHLY and CDR2 FYNNEI. There are 16 residues in the CDR3. V shed 7 bases and J shed 1 base, with 17 bases lying between them. This sequence was found in an elderly woman in a cohort sampled during active COVID-19. The sequenced sample consisted of peripheral blood. This rearrangement joins TRBV2 to TRBJ1-5; possibly TRBD1 for D (5 bases). Written as DNA, the CDR3 is TGTGCCAGCAACACCGGGGGGAGTCGGAGCAATCAGCCCCAGCATTTT. Protein product: CASNTGGSRSNQPQHF.